A single sample is the source of the 28 T cell receptor beta chains below, sequenced in a study of T cells in Graves' hyperthyroidism and ophthalmopathy. There were TCR beta CDR3 regions amplified from RNA transcripts. A set of HTBI primers served as the primers for a first-round RT-PCR of the TCR CDR3. TCRdb fed the multiplex PCR reads into MiXCR, producing one record per CDR3 protein. Of 350,000 to 400,000 distinct CDR3 sequences in the sample, about 15% are singletons; the top ten hold approximately 32%. The sequencing input was blood. The receptors come from a woman younger than 45 with Graves' hyperthyroidism.

The chain couples TRBV5-4 to TRBJ1-1, with D possibly TRBD1 on 5 matching bases. Germline loops: CDR1 SGHNT, CDR2 YYREEE (reference sequence). V lost 0 bases, J lost 7 bases, and 10 bases lay in between. The CDR3 is 13 amino acids. The CDR3 spells CASSLAWGLEAFF. DNA of the CDR3: TGTGCCAGCAGCTTGGCATGGGGCCTTGAAGCTTTCTTT.

The chain links TRBV3-1 to TRBJ2-5, with D possibly TRBD1 on 5 matching bases. V shed 6 bases and J shed 7 bases, with 21 bases lying between them. This CDR3 spans 15 amino acids. Per germline, CDR1 LGHDT and CDR2 YNNKEL (reference sequence). The CDR3 coding sequence is TGTGCCAGCAGACGCGACAGTAAGCATCTCGGGACCCAGTACTTC. It is translated as CASRRDSKHLGTQYF.

This clonotype was detected ten times or more. The V gene is TRBV12-3 or TRBV12-4, the J gene TRBJ2-7, with 9 bases identical to TRBD1. The CDR3 is made up of 14 amino acids. Trimming at V came to 8 bases and at J to 5 bases, leaving 10 bases not matched to a gene. As DNA, the CDR3 is TGTGCCAGCCAGTCCGGGACAGGGAACAACGAGCAGTACTTC. Its protein product is CASQSGTGNNEQYF.

This clonotype came up a few times. The V gene is TRBV6-2 or TRBV6-3, the J gene TRBJ2-1; 9 bases fit TRBD2. Germline V gives CDR1 MNHEY, CDR2 SVGEGT. After removal of 1 base from V and 2 bases from J, the junction contained 3 bases not matched to a gene. The CDR3 extends over 16 amino acids. CDR3 DNA sequence: TGTGCCAGCAGTTACTTTGCGGGAGGGCCCTACAATGAGCAGTTCTTC. Its protein is CASSYFAGGPYNEQFF.

The table lists this clonotype with many counts. The rearrangement uses TRBV28 and TRBJ2-4; 7 bases fit TRBD1. V dropped 5 bases and J dropped 2; count of bases not matched to a gene: 21. Germline values: CDR1 MDHEN, CDR2 SYDVKM. CDR3 size: 20 residues. As DNA, the CDR3 is TGTGCCAGCAGTCCCCACAGGCTTAGGGACAGCATCAAAACCAAAAACATTCAGTACTTC. It codes for CASSPHRLRDSIKTKNIQYF.

This clonotype was detected a few times. The gene calls are TRBV19 and TRBJ2-1; the D is unclear. Trimming took 6 bases from V and 5 from J, leaving 8 bases between them. The germline V gene encodes CDR1 LNHDA and CDR2 SQIVND (reference sequence). The CDR3 sequence is 12 residues long. In nucleotides, the CDR3 is TGTGCCAGTAGACTCGGCCACAATGAGCAGTTCTTC. Its protein product is CASRLGHNEQFF.

The chain is built from TRBV2 and TRBJ1-6; D is uncertain. The CDR3 is made up of 15 amino acids. V shed 7 bases and J shed 0 bases, with 10 bases lying between them. Germline V CDR1 and CDR2: SNHLY, FYNNEI. The CDR3 nucleotides read TGTGCCAGCACTCAGGAGAGCTCCTATAATTCACCCCTCCACTTT. Amino acids: CASTQESSYNSPLHF. Looking up the rest from reference TRBV2 and TRBJ1-6 gives the full variable domain: EPEVTQTPSHQVTQMGQEVILRCVPISNHLYFYWYRQILGQKVEFLVSFYNNEISEKSEIFDDQFSVERPDGSNFTLKIRSTKLEDSAMYFCASTQESSYNSPLHFGNGTRLTVT.

This clonotype has ten or more counts. The chain is built from TRBV2 and TRBJ2-7; TRBD1 might be the D (6 bases). The CDR3 runs to 15 residues. Germline lookup yields CDR1 SNHLY and CDR2 FYNNEI. Trimming removed 7 bases from V and 2 bases from J, with 18 bases in between. The CDR3 loop is CASTIQGRLTYEQYF. CDR3 DNA: TGTGCCAGCACCATACAGGGTAGGCTAACCTACGAGCAGTACTTC.

This clonotype was counted between two and nine times. The chain uses TRBV9 and TRBJ2-7; D is ambiguous. The germline gives CDR1 SGDLS, CDR2 YYNGEE. The CDR3 loop spans 11 amino acids. Trimming removed 4 bases from V and 6 bases from J, with 8 bases in between. The chain's CDR3 is CASSTPGEQYF. CDR3 DNA: TGTGCCAGCAGCACTCCGGGCGAGCAGTACTTC.

This clonotype was seen a handful of times. V usage is TRBV2 and J usage is TRBJ2-1, with 13 bases identical to TRBD2. The germline CDR1 and CDR2 sequences are SNHLY and FYNNEI. The length of the CDR3 is 15 residues. V trimming: 4 bases; J trimming: 10 bases; junction bases outside the gene matches: 7. DNA for the CDR3: TGTGCCAGCAGTGTCGGACTAGCGGGAGCACAGGAGCAGTTCTTC. Translation gives CASSVGLAGAQEQFF.

This clonotype was seen only a few times. The chain carries TRBV9 and TRBJ2-5; 11 nucleotides agree with TRBD2. This CDR3 is built from 16 residues. Germline-derived CDR1 and CDR2 are SGDLS and YYNGEE. Unmatched junction bases numbered 3, after V lost 0 bases and J lost 2 bases. CDR3 in DNA: TGTGCCAGCAGCGTAGGGGTAGCGGGAGGGCAAGAGACCCAGTACTTC. Translated: CASSVGVAGGQETQYF.

This clonotype came up many times. The chain couples TRBV6-1 to TRBJ2-7, with D hard to call. Germline V gene sequence: CDR1 MNHNS, CDR2 SASEGT. The ends were cut back, 5 bases at V and 3 bases at J, with 8 bases in the middle. CDR3 length: 12 amino acids. The CDR3 loop reads CASSRHGYEQYF. For the CDR3, the DNA is TGTGCCAGCAGTCGACACGGCTACGAGCAGTACTTC.

About this clonotype itself: A clone one base away is much larger, so this may be a read error. The V gene is TRBV6-1, the J gene TRBJ2-7, with 8 bases fitting TRBD2. Trimming took 1 base from V and 5 from J; bases not matched to a gene: 10. Germline CDR1 MNHNS, CDR2 SASEGT. CDR3 length: 16 residues. CDR3 nucleotide sequence: TGTGCCAGCAGTGAAGGCGTCCAGCGGGAGATACACGAGCAGTACTTC. Translating gives CASSEGVQREIHEQYF.

As for this clonotype: At one end the junction does not follow the germline gene, possibly because of a read error. In DNA form, the CDR3 reads TGTGCCAGCAGTTATAGAGGGGACTATGGCCACACCTTC. Residues: CASSYRGDYGHTF. This chain connects TRBV12-3 or TRBV12-4 to TRBJ1-2; possibly TRBD1 for D (5 bases). The CDR3 loop spans 13 amino acids.

This clonotype has at least ten counts. V and J are TRBV28 and TRBJ1-2; 8 bases agree with TRBD1. J gave up 8 bases and V 6 bases, and 8 bases lay outside the gene matches. CDR1 MDHEN and CDR2 SYDVKM come from the germline V gene. There are 13 residues in the CDR3. The CDR3 loop is CASSPDRVRGYTF. DNA for the CDR3: TGTGCCAGCAGCCCGGACAGGGTGCGCGGCTACACCTTC.

This clonotype was found many times. The chain employs TRBV7-2 and TRBJ2-3; D is ambiguous. V was cut by 2 bases and J by 5 bases, with 8 bases left in between. From germline, CDR1 is SGHTA and CDR2 FQGNSA. The CDR3 is made up of 13 amino acids. CDR3 sequence: CASSLLPQDTQYF. The CDR3 DNA is TGTGCCAGCAGCTTATTACCGCAAGATACGCAGTATTTT.

V is TRBV29-1 and J is TRBJ2-3; TRBD2 matches 11 bases. J lost 5 bases, V lost 7 bases, and 11 bases had no gene match. The length of the CDR3 is 15 residues. Germline V CDR1 and CDR2: SQVTM, ANQGSEA. The CDR3 nucleotides read TGCAGCGGGGGGGTAGCGGGAGGGCCGGTAGATACGCAGTATTTT. Encoded protein: CSGGVAGGPVDTQYF.

This clonotype has only a few counts. The chain carries TRBV19 and TRBJ2-7; TRBD2 agrees at 10 bases. CDR1 LNHDA and CDR2 SQIVND come from the germline V gene (reference sequence). With V trimmed by 5 bases and J by 0 bases, 7 bases remained unmatched. The CDR3 is 16 residues long. CDR3: CASSSVAGGSSYEQYF. In nucleotides, the CDR3 is TGTGCCAGTAGTTCCGTAGCGGGAGGTTCCTCCTACGAGCAGTACTTC. Combining the CDR3 with reference TRBV19 and TRBJ2-7 gives the whole variable domain DGGITQSPKYLFRKEGQNVTLSCEQNLNHDAMYWYRQDPGQGLRLIYYSQIVNDFQKGDIAEGYSVSREKKESFPLTVTSAQKNPTAFYLCASSSVAGGSSYEQYFGPGTRLTVT.

The table lists this clonotype with a few counts. This sequence joins TRBV6-1 and TRBJ2-7; 7 positions match TRBD2. The CDR3 loop spans 15 amino acids. Losses at the gene ends were 3 bases for V and 4 bases for J; bases not matched to a gene: 9. Germline CDR1 and CDR2: MNHNS and SASEGT. CDR3: CASSDLMEGGYEQYF. The CDR3 bases are TGTGCCAGCAGTGATCTCATGGAGGGAGGGTACGAGCAGTACTTC.

This clonotype was counted many times. This sequence joins TRBV7-2 and TRBJ2-1; TRBD2 agrees at 7 bases. Germline CDR1 is SGHTA and CDR2 is FQGNSA. V was clipped by 4 bases and J by 7 bases; unmatched bases: 7. The CDR3 is 14 residues long. Here the CDR3 DNA reads TGTGCCAGCAGCTCTGAGGGAGGGCTAAATGAGCAGTTCTTC. This codes for CASSSEGGLNEQFF. The variable domain in full, completed from reference TRBV7-2 and TRBJ2-1, reads GAGVSQSPSNKVTEKGKDVELRCDPISGHTALYWYRQSLGQGLEFLIYFQGNSAPDKSGLPSDRFSAERTGGSVSTLTIQRTQQEDSAVYLCASSSEGGLNEQFFGPGTRLTVL.

V and J are TRBV5-1 and TRBJ1-1; 7 bases align to TRBD1. This CDR3 has 14 residues. Per germline, CDR1 SGHRS and CDR2 YFSETQ. The V segment lost 3 bases and the J segment 3 bases; nucleotides outside the gene matches: 5. The CDR3 loop is CASSSRDRYTEAFF. The CDR3 nucleotides are TGCGCCAGCAGCTCCCGGGACAGATACACTGAAGCTTTCTTT.

This clonotype was observed many times. The rearrangement links TRBV11-1 to TRBJ1-1, with a weak D call TRBD1 (5 bases). Trimming left V 6 bases short and J 0 bases short, with 5 bases between. CDR1 is SGHAT and CDR2 is FQDESV in the germline V gene (reference sequence). The CDR3 spans 12 residues. CDR3 nucleotides: TGTGCCAGCAGGGGACTGAACACTGAAGCTTTCTTT. Encoded protein: CASRGLNTEAFF. Using reference TRBV11-1 and TRBJ1-1 for the parts outside the CDR3, the full variable domain is EAEVAQSPRYKITEKSQAVAFWCDPISGHATLYWYRQILGQGPELLVQFQDESVVDDSQLPKDRFSAERLKGVDSTLKIQPAELGDSAMYLCASRGLNTEAFFGQGTRLTVV.

Details on this clonotype: Germline and junction disagree at one end, which may indicate a read error. V gene TRBV9 combines with J gene TRBJ2-7; TRBD2 matches 8 bases. Germline-derived CDR1 and CDR2 are SGDLS and YYNGEE. The CDR3 is made up of 17 amino acids. CDR3 nucleotide sequence: TGTGCCAGCAGCGTAGGGGCTGGCGGGAGGTTGTCCTGCGAGCAGTACTTC. Translation: CASSVGAGGRLSCEQYF.

This clonotype was counted at least ten times. V is TRBV7-2 and J is TRBJ1-2; perhaps TRBD1 as D (6 bases). This CDR3 has 18 residues. Germline assignment: CDR1 SGHTA and CDR2 FQGNSA. V lost 2 bases and J lost 2, with 21 bases in between. CDR3 region: CASSLRPKGVGTNYGYTF. The CDR3, as DNA: TGTGCCAGCAGCTTACGACCGAAGGGGGTGGGAACCAACTATGGCTACACCTTC.

This clonotype was seen many times. This chain links TRBV12-3 or TRBV12-4 with TRBJ2-5; D is undetermined. Trimming stripped 3 bases from V and 5 bases from J, with 13 bases between. This CDR3 is 14 amino acids long. CDR3 in DNA: TGTGCCAGCAGTTTCCCCCCGGGCGGCGAGACCCAGTACTTC. It encodes CASSFPPGGETQYF.

The rearrangement joins TRBV12-3 or TRBV12-4 to TRBJ1-6, with D uncertain. CDR3 length: 13 residues. The V end was cut by 2 bases, the J end by 8 bases, with 7 bases between. This CDR3 is CASSLSRDSPLHF. For the CDR3, the DNA is TGTGCCAGCAGTTTATCGCGCGATTCACCCCTCCACTTT.

There are a few counts of this clonotype. The chain uses TRBV7-9 and TRBJ1-3; unclear D gene. CDR3 length equals 13 residues. The germline gives CDR1 SEHNR, CDR2 FQNEAQ (reference sequence). Deletions cut 0 bases from V and 7 bases from J, with 7 bases between. The CDR3 DNA is TGTGCCAGCAGCTTAGCGCTGGGGAACACCATATATTTT. Translation gives CASSLALGNTIYF.

Worth noting for this clonotype: A read error may explain this, as a much larger clone is one base away. The CDR3 loop is CASSPERVSTGELLF. CDR3 DNA sequence: TGTGCCAGCTCACCGGAGCGGGTAAGCACCGGGGAGCTGCTTTTT. V is TRBV18 and J is TRBJ2-2, with D tentatively TRBD2 (6 bases). Germline CDR1 and CDR2: KGHSH and LQKENI. This CDR3 is built from 15 residues.